Each of the 21 T cell receptor beta chains below was sequenced from the same sample in a study of T cell repertoires in cytomegalovirus infection. One entry per CDR3 protein, called by TCRdb with MiXCR from the reads. The data contain about 310,000 distinct CDR3 sequences, roughly a tenth of them singletons. Specimen: PBMCs. These receptors all stem from a human donor in good health (CMV status not recorded). Some clones in this sample may be carry-over from other donors' samples.

This clonotype was detected many times. V usage is TRBV29-1 and J usage is TRBJ1-2; 10 bases are shared with TRBD1. Germline assignment: CDR1 SQVTM and CDR2 ANQGSEA. The CDR3 covers 16 residues. V lost 3 bases and J lost 5; bases outside the gene matches: 12. The CDR3 region is CSVEGTDRGVRYGYTF. CDR3 bases: TGCAGCGTTGAGGGGACGGACAGGGGGGTTCGGTATGGCTACACCTTC.

This clonotype was observed at least ten times. The gene calls are TRBV20-1 and TRBJ2-5, with TRBD1 as a possible D gene (5 bases). The germline CDR1 and CDR2 sequences are DFQATT and SNEGSKA (reference sequence). V was shortened by 6 bases and J by 4 bases, with 18 bases between the two germline ends. The CDR3 is 14 amino acids. CDR3 loop: CSAIKGEVGETQYF. The CDR3 coding sequence is TGCAGTGCGATAAAAGGGGAAGTCGGAGAGACCCAGTACTTC.

This clonotype was observed many times. The V and J genes are TRBV7-9 and TRBJ1-4; D may be TRBD1 (5 bases). Germline loops: CDR1 SEHNR, CDR2 FQNEAQ (reference sequence). CDR3 length: 15 residues. Trimming took 5 bases from V and 0 from J, leaving 10 bases between them. The CDR3 here is CASSPTASTNEKLFF. The CDR3, as DNA: TGTGCCAGCAGCCCGACAGCCTCAACTAATGAAAAACTGTTTTTT.

The V gene is TRBV5-4, the J gene TRBJ1-1; TRBD1 matches 9 bases. In germline, CDR1 is SGHNT, CDR2 YYREEE (reference sequence). CDR3 length: 15 amino acids. V was pared by 4 bases and J by 5 bases, with 9 bases of the junction left unmatched. CDR3 in amino acids: CASSLSGTGKTEAFF. The DNA of the CDR3 is TGTGCCAGCAGCCTATCCGGGACAGGGAAGACTGAAGCTTTCTTT.

This clonotype was picked up many times. The chain combines TRBV5-6 with TRBJ1-5; D possibly corresponds to TRBD1 (5 bases). CDR3 length: 14 residues. Trimming took off 1 base at V and 4 bases at J, with 9 bases between the two ends. In germline, CDR1 is SGHDT, CDR2 YYEEEE. CDR3 nucleotide sequence: TGTGCCAGCAGCTTGCAGGGTAAGAATCAGCCCCAGCATTTT. Translating gives CASSLQGKNQPQHF.

This clonotype came up many times. The chain couples TRBV11-2 to TRBJ2-2, with 9 bases fitting TRBD1. The germline V gene has CDR1 SGHAT and CDR2 FQNNGV. With V trimmed by 3 bases and J by 3 bases, 5 bases remained unmatched. This CDR3 region has 16 residues. The CDR3 loop reads CASSFLRDRDTGELFF. The DNA of the CDR3 is TGTGCCAGCAGCTTCCTCCGGGACAGGGACACCGGGGAGCTGTTTTTT.

As for this clonotype: A clone one base away is much larger, so this may be a read error. The conserved phenylalanine or tryptophan normally closing the CDR3 is absent here, so this likely arose from a read error. This sequence joins TRBV14 and TRBJ2-3; D unclear. The V and J ends lost 4 bases and 5 bases respectively, with 16 bases between them. The CDR3 totals 15 residues. Germline CDR1 is SGHDN and CDR2 is FVKESK. The CDR3 spells CASSRVGSLRDTQYI. The CDR3 bases are TGTGCCAGCAGCCGAGTTGGGTCCCTGCGAGATACGCAGTATATT.

At least ten counts were recorded for this clonotype. The chain has TRBV6-2 or TRBV6-3 and TRBJ2-3; 11 positions agree with TRBD1. The CDR3 length is 15 residues. V shed 8 bases and J 4 bases; nucleotides not matched to a gene: 8. The germline gives CDR1 MNHEY, CDR2 SVGEGT. The DNA of the CDR3 is TGTGCCAGCTACACCTCGGGACAGGGGGCAGATACGCAGTATTTT. Protein product: CASYTSGQGADTQYF.

In this sample, this clonotype turned up many times. The rearrangement uses TRBV19 and TRBJ2-2; D call uncertain. Germline lookup yields CDR1 LNHDA and CDR2 SQIVND (reference sequence). The CDR3 is 14 amino acids. V was clipped by 3 bases and J by 1 base, with 6 bases between them. The CDR3 DNA follows: TGTGCCAGTAGTATTGCGATGAACACCGGGGAGCTGTTTTTT. Protein product: CASSIAMNTGELFF.

At least ten counts were recorded for this clonotype. The chain is built from TRBV18 and TRBJ2-3, with 10 nucleotides matching TRBD1. The CDR3 is 15 amino acids. Germline V gene sequence: CDR1 KGHSH, CDR2 LQKENI. The ends lost 0 bases at V and 5 bases at J; junction bases unmatched: 2. In nucleotides, the CDR3 is TGTGCCAGCTCACCACCGGGACAGGGGCTAGATACGCAGTATTTT. Translating gives CASSPPGQGLDTQYF.

The V and J genes are TRBV6-2 or TRBV6-3 and TRBJ2-3; 8 nucleotides align to TRBD2. Germline lookup yields CDR1 MNHEY and CDR2 SVGEGT. The ends lost 0 bases at V and 4 bases at J; junction bases unmatched: 6. The CDR3 has 16 residues. CDR3 loop: CASSYSSSGGADTQYF. In nucleotides, the CDR3 is TGTGCCAGCAGTTACTCGAGCAGCGGGGGCGCAGATACGCAGTATTTT.

This clonotype was counted at least ten times. The chain links TRBV7-2 to TRBJ2-2, with D possibly being TRBD1 or TRBD2 (5 bases each). CDR3 length: 16 amino acids. Trimming stripped 4 bases from V and 8 bases from J, with 20 bases between. Germline V gives CDR1 SGHTA, CDR2 FQGNSA. Here the CDR3 DNA reads TGTGCCAGCAGCTCTCCGGGACGGCTAACTGGTGGGGAGCTGTTTTTT. Translating it yields CASSSPGRLTGGELFF. Based on the CDR3 plus reference TRBV7-2 and TRBJ2-2, the full variable domain is GAGVSQSPSNKVTEKGKDVELRCDPISGHTALYWYRQSLGQGLEFLIYFQGNSAPDKSGLPSDRFSAERTGGSVSTLTIQRTQQEDSAVYLCASSSPGRLTGGELFFGEGSRLTVL.

This clonotype was seen repeatedly, ten times or more. The chain recombines TRBV15 with TRBJ2-1, with 7 bases fitting TRBD2. J gave up 9 bases and V 6 bases, and 11 bases lay outside the gene matches. The CDR3 is 14 amino acids. CDR1 and CDR2 from the germline V gene are LNHNV and YYDKDF (reference sequence). The CDR3 DNA follows: TGTGCCACCAGTACGCCCAAACCGGGGGGTGAGCAGTTCTTC. Translating it yields CATSTPKPGGEQFF. The entire variable domain, with the rest obtained from reference TRBV15 and TRBJ2-1, is as follows: DAMVIQNPRYQVTQFGKPVTLSCSQTLNHNVMYWYQQKSSQAPKLLFHYYDKDFNNEADTPDNFQSRRPNTSFCFLDIRSPGLGDTAMYLCATSTPKPGGEQFFGPGTRLTVL.

There are many counts of this clonotype. The chain carries TRBV20-1 and TRBJ2-1; D is perhaps TRBD2 (6 bases). Germline-derived CDR1 and CDR2 are DFQATT and SNEGSKA (reference sequence). V was clipped by 0 bases and J by 0 bases, with 18 bases between them. CDR3 length: 18 amino acids. In DNA, the CDR3 is TGCAGTGCTAGAGATAGCGGCGGCGCGAGGAGCTCCTACAATGAGCAGTTCTTC. Translation: CSARDSGGARSSYNEQFF.

This clonotype was seen repeatedly, ten times or more. The rearrangement uses TRBV29-1 and TRBJ2-3; TRBD1 agrees at 12 bases. The CDR3 is 15 residues long. CDR1 is SQVTM and CDR2 is ANQGSEA in the germline V gene. V gave up 4 bases and J gave up 4 bases; unmatched junction bases: 6. The CDR3 region is CSVGAGTGGSDTQYF. The CDR3 bases are TGCAGCGTTGGAGCCGGGACAGGGGGCTCAGATACGCAGTATTTT.

The chain links TRBV27 to TRBJ2-3; 11 bases are shared with TRBD1. V gave up 5 bases and J gave up 3 bases; unmatched junction bases: 4. From germline, CDR1 is MNHEY and CDR2 SMNVEV (reference sequence). The CDR3 loop spans 15 amino acids. The CDR3 is CASSNRDRGTDTQYF. The CDR3 DNA follows: TGTGCCAGCAGTAACCGGGACAGGGGGACAGATACGCAGTATTTT.

This clonotype has a count of ten or more. The CDR3 nucleotides read TGTGCCAGCAGCTTACCCGGTCCCCAGCATTTT. It translates to CASSLPGPQHF. The gene calls are TRBV7-2 and TRBJ1-5, with D hard to call. Germline lookup yields CDR1 SGHTA and CDR2 FQGNSA. This CDR3 has 11 residues. Trimming left V 2 bases short and J 10 bases short, with 6 bases between.

This clonotype was observed at least ten times. The V call is TRBV7-8, the J call TRBJ1-4; possible D gene TRBD1, 6 bases. The V gene's germline CDR1 is SGHVS and CDR2 FQNEAQ. V was cut by 7 bases and J by 8 bases, with 14 bases left in between. The CDR3 spans 13 residues. CDR3: CASTWGGGEKLFF. The CDR3 DNA follows: TGTGCCAGCACCTGGGGGGGCGGGGAAAAACTGTTTTTT.

This clonotype was picked up many times. This CDR3 reads CASTPGTGEVGGELFF. Here the CDR3 DNA reads TGTGCCAGCACCCCCGGGACAGGGGAAGTAGGGGGGGAGCTGTTTTTT. The gene calls are TRBV27 and TRBJ2-2, with TRBD1 matching 10 bases. From germline, CDR1 is MNHEY and CDR2 SMNVEV (reference sequence). This CDR3 contains 16 residues. V dropped 7 bases and J dropped 8; count of bases not matched to a gene: 13.

This clonotype turned up a few times. The chain links TRBV5-1 to TRBJ1-2; D is unresolved. Trimming removed 0 bases at V and 8 bases at J, with 23 bases between. This CDR3 region has 17 residues. Germline CDR1 and CDR2: SGHRS and YFSETQ. The CDR3 is CASSLAEQPAAVQGYTF. The CDR3 DNA reads TGCGCCAGCAGCTTGGCCGAGCAGCCCGCGGCGGTTCAGGGCTACACCTTC.

This clonotype was seen ten or more times. The chain combines TRBV7-8 with TRBJ2-1; 8 bases are shared with TRBD2. After removal of 5 bases from V and 3 bases from J, the junction contained 9 bases not matched to a gene. From germline, CDR1 is SGHVS and CDR2 FQNEAQ. The CDR3 extends over 16 amino acids. The CDR3 sequence is CASSPQRGPNYNEQFF. The CDR3 bases are TGTGCCAGCAGCCCACAGCGGGGGCCTAACTACAATGAGCAGTTCTTC.